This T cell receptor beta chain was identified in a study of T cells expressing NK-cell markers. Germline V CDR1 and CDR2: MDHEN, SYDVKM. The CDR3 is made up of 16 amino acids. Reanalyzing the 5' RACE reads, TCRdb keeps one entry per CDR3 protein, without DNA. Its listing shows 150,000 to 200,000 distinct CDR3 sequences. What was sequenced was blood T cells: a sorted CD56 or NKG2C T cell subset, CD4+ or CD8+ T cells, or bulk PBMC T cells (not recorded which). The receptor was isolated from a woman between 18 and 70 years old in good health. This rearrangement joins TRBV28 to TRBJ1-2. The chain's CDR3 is CASSLVQAVTNYGYTF.